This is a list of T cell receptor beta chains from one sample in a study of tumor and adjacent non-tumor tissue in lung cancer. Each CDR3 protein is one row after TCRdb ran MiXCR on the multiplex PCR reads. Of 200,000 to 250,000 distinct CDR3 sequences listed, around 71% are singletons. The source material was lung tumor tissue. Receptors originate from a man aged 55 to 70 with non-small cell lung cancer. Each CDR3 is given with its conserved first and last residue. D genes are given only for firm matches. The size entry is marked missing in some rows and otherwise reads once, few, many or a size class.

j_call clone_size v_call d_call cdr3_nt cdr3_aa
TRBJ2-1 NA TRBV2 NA TGTGCCAGCAGTATGGTGGCCCCAGGGCATGAGCAGTTCTTC CASSMVAPGHEQFF
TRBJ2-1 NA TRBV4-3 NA TGCGCCAGCGGCCAGGATGGGCAGGGAAATGAGCAGTTCTTC CASGQDGQGNEQFF
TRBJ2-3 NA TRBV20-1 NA TGCAGTGCTAGTGTGGTTGCGAACACAGATACGCAGTATTTT CSASVVANTDTQYF
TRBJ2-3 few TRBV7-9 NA TGTGCCAGCAGCATAGGGACTGACACAGATACGCAGTATTTT CASSIGTDTDTQYF
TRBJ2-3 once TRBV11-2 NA TGTGTCAGCAGCTGGGTAGGCACAGATACGCACTATTTT CVSSWVGTDTHYF
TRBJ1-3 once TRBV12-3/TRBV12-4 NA TGTTCCACCTGGTCCCCAGGGAGAAACACTATATATTTT CSTWSPGRNTIYF
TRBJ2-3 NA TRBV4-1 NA TGCGCCAGCAGCCAAGACTCGCGGGGTTCAAATACGCAGTATTTT CASSQDSRGSNTQYF
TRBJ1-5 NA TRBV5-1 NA TGCGCCAGCAGCTTCGGTGGTTCAGGGAATCACCCCCTGCATTTT CASSFGGSGNHPLHF
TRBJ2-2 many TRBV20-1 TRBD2 TGCAGTGCTAGATCCGGGACTAGCGACACCGGGGAGCTGTTTTTT CSARSGTSDTGELFF
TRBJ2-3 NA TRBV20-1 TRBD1 TGCAGTGCTAGGACGGGACAGGGGCCGGGAGCGTCCCAGCCCCAGTATTTT CSARTGQGPGASQPQYF
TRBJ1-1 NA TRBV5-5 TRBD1 TGTGCCAGCAGCCCACGGGGACAGAGGAACACTGAAACTTTCTTT CASSPRGQRNTETFF
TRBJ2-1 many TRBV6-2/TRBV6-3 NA TGTGCCAGCAAGCGCGACAATGAGCAGTTCTTC CASKRDNEQFF
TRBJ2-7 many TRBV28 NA TGTGCCAGCAGTTTATGGGGGCGGACCACGGGGGAGCAGTACTTC CASSLWGRTTGEQYF
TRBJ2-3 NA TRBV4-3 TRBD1 TGCACCAGCAGCCTACTCCCCGGGCAGGGGGCCACAGATACGCAGTATTTT CTSSLLPGQGATDTQYF
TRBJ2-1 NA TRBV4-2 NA TGTGCCAGCAGCCAAGACCGACGGACATGGGCTGAGCAGCTTTTC CASSQDRRTWAEQLF
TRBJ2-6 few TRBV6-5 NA TGTGCCAGCAGCCGGGACTCGAGCTCTGGGGCCAACGTCCTGACTTTC CASSRDSSSGANVLTF
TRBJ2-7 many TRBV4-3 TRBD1 TGCGCCAGCAGCCAAGGCGAGACAGGGGGCGACGAGCAGTACTTC CASSQGETGGDEQYF
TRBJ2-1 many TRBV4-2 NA TGTGCCAGCAGCCAAGGAAGGGGGGTTTACAATGAGCAGTTCTTC CASSQGRGVYNEQFF
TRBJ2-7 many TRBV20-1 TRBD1 TGCAGTGGAGGGGGCACCGACGAGCAGTACTTC CSGGGTDEQYF
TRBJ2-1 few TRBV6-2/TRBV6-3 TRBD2 TGTGCCAGCAGAAGACTAGCGGGAGAAGTCGATGAGCAGTTCTTC CASRRLAGEVDEQFF
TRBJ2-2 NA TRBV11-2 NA TGTGCCAGCAGCTCGCGACTAGTGGGATTAGTGAACAGCGGGGAGCTGTTTTTT CASSSRLVGLVNSGELFF
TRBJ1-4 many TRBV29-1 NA TGCAGCGTTGAAGGATCCCGGACCGATGAAAAACTGTTTTTT CSVEGSRTDEKLFF
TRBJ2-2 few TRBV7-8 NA TGCGCCAGCAGTGGGGACACCGGGGAGCTGTTTTTT CASSGDTGELFF
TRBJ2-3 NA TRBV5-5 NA TGTGCCAGTAGCTTGGGAGTGAGGGCAGATACGCAGTATTTT CASSLGVRADTQYF
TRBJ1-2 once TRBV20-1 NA TGCAGTGCCTCAGAGGAGGTAAACTATGGCTACACCTTC CSASEEVNYGYTF
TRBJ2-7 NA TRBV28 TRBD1 TGTGCCAGCAGTACCCGGGACAGGGGTTTAGGGGAGCAGTACTTC CASSTRDRGLGEQYF
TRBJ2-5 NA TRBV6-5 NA TGTGCCAGCGGGGAAGGGTTGGCCGAAGAGTCCCAGTACTTC CASGEGLAEESQYF
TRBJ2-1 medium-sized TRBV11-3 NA TGTGCCAGCAGCTTAGAGGGGTCGAGCTCCTACAATGAGCAGTTCTTC CASSLEGSSSYNEQFF
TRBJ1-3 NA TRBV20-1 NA TGCAGTGCTAATTCCCTGGTCTCTGGAAACACCATATATTTT CSANSLVSGNTIYF
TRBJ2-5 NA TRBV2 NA TGTGCCAGCAGTGACGACAGGATGAAAATGGAGACCCAGTACTTC CASSDDRMKMETQYF
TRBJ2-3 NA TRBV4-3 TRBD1 TGCGTCAGCAGCCACGGAGACAGGGCCGATAGCACAGATATGCAGTATTTT CVSSHGDRADSTDMQYF
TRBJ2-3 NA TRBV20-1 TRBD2 TGCAGTGCTAGAACCATGGCGGGAGGGCCCGCAGATACGCAGGATTTT CSARTMAGGPADTQDF
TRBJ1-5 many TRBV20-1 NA TGCAGTGCCACGGAAGAAGGCAATCAGCCCCAGCATTTT CSATEEGNQPQHF
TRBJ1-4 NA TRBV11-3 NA TGTGCCAGCAGCCTACAAGCAGCTAATGAAAAACTGTTTTTT CASSLQAANEKLFF
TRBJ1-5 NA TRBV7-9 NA TGTGCCAGCAGCTTAGATGGAAGCGGCAATCAGTCCCAGCATTTT CASSLDGSGNQSQHF
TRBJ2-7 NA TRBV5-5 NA TGTGCCAGGAGCTCAACTGGGGGGGCGAGCTCCTACGAGCAGTACTTC CARSSTGGASSYEQYF
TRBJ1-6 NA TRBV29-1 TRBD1 TGCAGCGCTCTATTGGACAGGCCTCGTAGTTCACCCCTCCACTTT CSALLDRPRSSPLHF
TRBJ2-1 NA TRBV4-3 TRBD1 TGCGCCAGTAGCCAAGACGGGACAGGGAGCTCCTACAATGAGCAGTTCTTC CASSQDGTGSSYNEQFF
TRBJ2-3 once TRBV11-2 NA TGCACCAGCAGCTCAGGGTACCGGGGGGCTAGCACAGATATGCAGTATTTT CTSSSGYRGASTDMQYF
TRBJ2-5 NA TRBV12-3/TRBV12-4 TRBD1 TGTGCCAGCAGTTTAGCGCTTGGGACAGGACAACACACCCAATACTTC CASSLALGTGQHTQYF
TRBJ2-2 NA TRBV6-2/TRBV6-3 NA TGTGCCAGCATCGGACAGACTCCAGCAAACACCGGGGAGTTGTTTTTT CASIGQTPANTGELFF
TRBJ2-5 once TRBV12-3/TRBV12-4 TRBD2 TGTGCCAGCAGTCGGACTAGCGGGGGACCCCAAGAGACCCACTACTTC CASSRTSGGPQETHYF
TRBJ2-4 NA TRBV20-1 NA TGCAGTGCTAGAGCAGTCGACCGGGCCCTACGGGTGGCCAAAAACGTTCAGTACTTC CSARAVDRALRVAKNVQYF
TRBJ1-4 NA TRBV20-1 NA TGCAGTGCTTGGACAGAGGGCACGGGAGAAAAAATGTTTTTT CSAWTEGTGEKMFF